Listed below are T cell receptor beta chains from one sample, sequenced in a study of T cell responses to AZD1222 COVID-19 vaccine. Libraries were prepared by immunoSEQ multiplex PCR; TCRdb keeps only in-frame clonotypes and omits some of them. Of around 120,000 clones in the sample, 80% to 90% were seen once. Sequencing used peripheral blood, obtained on day 0 of MenACWY control vaccination. The source of these receptors is an adult in good health. CDR3s include the opening cysteine and the closing phenylalanine or tryptophan. Each record gives: V gene, J gene, D gene, CDR3 protein. A D gene is named only where the DNA matches it firmly.

TRBV24-1	TRBJ2-3	TRBD1	CATSDPGQVRTDTQYF
TRBV5-4	TRBJ1-1	NA	CASSLEMLNTEAFF
TRBV5-1	TRBJ2-7	NA	CASSLVGEQYF
TRBV18	TRBJ1-2	TRBD1	CASSPPRGQGGYGYTF
TRBV4-3	TRBJ2-7	NA	CASSQEEGKGYEQYF
TRBV18	TRBJ1-1	NA	CASSPLGVLNTEAFF
TRBV14	TRBJ1-2	TRBD1	CASSTLGQGRYGYTF
TRBV10-3	TRBJ1-3	NA	CAISEFFFSHQSSGNTIYF
TRBV19	TRBJ1-2	TRBD1	CASSIKYPQGARSGYTF
TRBV5-6	TRBJ1-4	TRBD1	CASSLSGTGNEKLFF
TRBV5-1	TRBJ2-2	TRBD2	CASSLRSGTSGGARELFF
TRBV7-8	TRBJ1-1	NA	CASSPWQRAMNTEAFF
TRBV6-2/TRBV6-3	TRBJ1-1	NA	CASSRRAMNTEAFF
TRBV2	TRBJ1-1	NA	CASSERPRQGEAAFF
TRBV27	TRBJ1-2	NA	CASSLQNPGPGGYTF
TRBV29-1	TRBJ1-2	NA	CSVESGGGYTF
TRBV7-2	TRBJ2-5	NA	CASSTRGAALSEETQYF
TRBV25-1	TRBJ1-1	NA	CASSEGENTEAFF
TRBV18	TRBJ1-6	NA	CASKRGDSPLHF
TRBV3-1/TRBV3-2	TRBJ2-3	TRBD2	CASSLAGDVTDTQYF
TRBV28	TRBJ1-2	NA	CASSLWGYGYTF
TRBV6-5	TRBJ2-3	TRBD1	CASRKDRGNTDTQYF
TRBV24-1	TRBJ1-4	TRBD1	CATSDGTGGLNEKLFF
TRBV18	TRBJ2-2	TRBD1	CASSLGQGYNTGELFF
TRBV19	TRBJ2-7	NA	CASSTGTRYEQYF
TRBV7-9	TRBJ1-3	NA	CASSLSLSNSGNTIYF
TRBV28	TRBJ1-2	NA	CASSLRQVLGYTF